This entry describes one T cell receptor (beta chain). The antigen is unknown. The PCR made use of 60 Vbeta and 13 Jbeta primers. TCRdb keeps only in-frame clones here, not all; method: immunoSEQ multiplex PCR. Of 45,000 to 60,000 clones listed, approximately 77% were seen once; the top ten hold around 8.4%. The sample is drawn from a study of cytomegalovirus exposure and HLA in healthy donors. Study in general: An analysis done earlier identified about 100 million unique TCR beta sequences from around 180 million T cells.

Per the germline V gene, CDR1 is SNHLY and CDR2 is FYNNEI. Trimming took 8 bases from V and 0 from J, leaving 10 bases between them. The CDR3 covers 13 residues. General study results and limits: DRB1 had the most TCR associations and HLA-C the fewest, a later analysis found, with rates varying by HLA locus. Associated with cytomegalovirus, according to the listing, were 170 or so TCR beta chains.

The sample comprised PBMCs. This sequence was found in a woman between 45 and 60 years old in good health and CMV-seronegative. This rearrangement joins TRBV2 to TRBJ1-1; no definite D call. CDR3 in DNA: TGTGCCAGCTCCCCGCTAATGAACACTGAAGCTTTCTTT. Translated: CASSPLMNTEAFF.